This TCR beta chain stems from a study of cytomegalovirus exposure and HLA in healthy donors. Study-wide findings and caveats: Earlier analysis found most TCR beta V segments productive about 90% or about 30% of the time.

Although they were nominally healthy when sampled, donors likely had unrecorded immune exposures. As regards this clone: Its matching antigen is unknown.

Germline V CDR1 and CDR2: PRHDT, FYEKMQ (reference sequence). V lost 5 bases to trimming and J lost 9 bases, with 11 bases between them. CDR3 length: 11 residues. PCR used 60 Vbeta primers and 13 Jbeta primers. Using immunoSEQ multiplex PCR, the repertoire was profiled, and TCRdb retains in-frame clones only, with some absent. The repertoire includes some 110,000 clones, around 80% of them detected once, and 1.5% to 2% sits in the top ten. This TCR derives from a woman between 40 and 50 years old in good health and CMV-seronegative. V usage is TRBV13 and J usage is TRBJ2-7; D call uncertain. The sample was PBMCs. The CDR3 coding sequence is TGTGCCAGCAGCCTGAGCGCGGTGCAGTACTTC. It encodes CASSLSAVQYF. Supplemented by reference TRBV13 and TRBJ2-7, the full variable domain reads AAGVIQSPRHLIKEKRETATLKCYPIPRHDTVYWYQQGPGQDPQFLISFYEKMQSDKGSIPDRFSAQQFSDYHSELNMSSLELGDSALYFCASSLSAVQYFGPGTRLTVT.